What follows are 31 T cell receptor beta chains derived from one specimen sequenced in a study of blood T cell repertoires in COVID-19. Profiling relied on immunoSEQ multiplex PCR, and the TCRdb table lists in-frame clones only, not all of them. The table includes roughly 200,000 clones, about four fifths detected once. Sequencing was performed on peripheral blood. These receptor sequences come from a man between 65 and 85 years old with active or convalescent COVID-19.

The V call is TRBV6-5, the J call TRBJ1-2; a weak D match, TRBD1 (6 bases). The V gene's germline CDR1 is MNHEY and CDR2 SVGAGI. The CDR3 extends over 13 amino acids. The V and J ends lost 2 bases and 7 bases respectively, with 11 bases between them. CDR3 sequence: CASSYTGGSGYTF. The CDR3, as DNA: TGTGCCAGCAGTTACACTGGGGGCAGTGGCTACACCTTC.

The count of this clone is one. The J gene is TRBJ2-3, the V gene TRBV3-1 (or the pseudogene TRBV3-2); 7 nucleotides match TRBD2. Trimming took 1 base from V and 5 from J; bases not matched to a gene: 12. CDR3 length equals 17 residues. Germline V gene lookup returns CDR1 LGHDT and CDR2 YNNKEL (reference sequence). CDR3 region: CASSQGGGPIGRDTQYF. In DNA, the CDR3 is TGTGCCAGCAGCCAAGGGGGAGGGCCAATAGGACGAGATACGCAGTATTTT.

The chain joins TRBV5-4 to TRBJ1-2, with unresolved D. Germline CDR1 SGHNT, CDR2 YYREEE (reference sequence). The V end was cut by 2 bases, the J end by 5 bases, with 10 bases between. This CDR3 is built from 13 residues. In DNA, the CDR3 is TGTGCCAGCAGCTTTGGGGAGCGGTATGGCTACACCTTC. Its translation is CASSFGERYGYTF.

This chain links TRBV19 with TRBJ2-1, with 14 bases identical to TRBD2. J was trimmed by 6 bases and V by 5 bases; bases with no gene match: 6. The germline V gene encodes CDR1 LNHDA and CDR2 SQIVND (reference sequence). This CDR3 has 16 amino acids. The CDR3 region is CASSPRGLAGGNEQFF. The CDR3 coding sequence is TGTGCCAGTAGTCCACGCGGACTAGCGGGGGGCAATGAGCAGTTCTTC. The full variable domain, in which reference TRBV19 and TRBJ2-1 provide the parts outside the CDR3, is DGGITQSPKYLFRKEGQNVTLSCEQNLNHDAMYWYRQDPGQGLRLIYYSQIVNDFQKGDIAEGYSVSREKKESFPLTVTSAQKNPTAFYLCASSPRGLAGGNEQFFGPGTRLTVL.

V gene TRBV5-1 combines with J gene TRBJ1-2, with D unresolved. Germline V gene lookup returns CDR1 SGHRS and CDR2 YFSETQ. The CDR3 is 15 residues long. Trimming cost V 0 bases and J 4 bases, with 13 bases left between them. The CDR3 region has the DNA TGCGCCAGCAGCTTGGGCGAGGGTTTTTCCTATGGCTACACCTTC. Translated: CASSLGEGFSYGYTF.

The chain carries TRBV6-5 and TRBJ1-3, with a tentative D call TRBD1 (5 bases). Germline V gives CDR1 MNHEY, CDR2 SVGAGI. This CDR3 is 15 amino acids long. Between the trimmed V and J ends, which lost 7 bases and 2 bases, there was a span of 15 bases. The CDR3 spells CASKLRGVTGNTIYF. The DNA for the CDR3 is TGTGCCAGCAAGCTTCGGGGGGTTACTGGAAACACCATATATTTT.

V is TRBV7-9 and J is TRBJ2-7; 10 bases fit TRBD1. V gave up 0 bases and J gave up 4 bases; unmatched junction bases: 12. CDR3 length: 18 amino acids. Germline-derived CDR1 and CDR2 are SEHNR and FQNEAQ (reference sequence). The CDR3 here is CASSLAGLRTGGVYEQYF. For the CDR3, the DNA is TGTGCCAGCAGCTTAGCGGGCCTCCGGACAGGGGGAGTGTACGAGCAGTACTTC.

The CDR3 region is CATSRGQRASGGAQETQYF. Written as DNA, the CDR3 is TGTGCCACCAGCAGAGGTCAACGGGCTAGCGGGGGGGCACAAGAGACCCAGTACTTC. This rearrangement joins TRBV15 to TRBJ2-5; 12 bases are a match to TRBD2. The J segment lost 2 bases and the V segment lost 1 base, leaving 11 bases of the junction unmatched. Germline V lookup: CDR1 LNHNV, CDR2 YYDKDF (reference sequence). CDR3 length: 19 amino acids.

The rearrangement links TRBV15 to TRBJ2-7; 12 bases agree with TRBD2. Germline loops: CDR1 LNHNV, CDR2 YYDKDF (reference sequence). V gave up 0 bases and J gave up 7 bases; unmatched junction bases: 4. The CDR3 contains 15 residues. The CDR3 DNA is TGTGCCACCAGCAGAGAACTAGCGGGAGGTCTTGAGCAGTACTTC. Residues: CATSRELAGGLEQYF. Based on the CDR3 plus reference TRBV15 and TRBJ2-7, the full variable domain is DAMVIQNPRYQVTQFGKPVTLSCSQTLNHNVMYWYQQKSSQAPKLLFHYYDKDFNNEADTPDNFQSRRPNTSFCFLDIRSPGLGDTAMYLCATSRELAGGLEQYFGPGTRLTVT.

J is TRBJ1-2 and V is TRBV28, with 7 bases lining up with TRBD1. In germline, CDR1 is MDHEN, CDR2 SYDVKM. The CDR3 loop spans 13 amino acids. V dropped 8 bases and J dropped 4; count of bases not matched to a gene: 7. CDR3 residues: CASRAGGIYGYTF. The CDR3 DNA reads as TGTGCCAGCCGCGCAGGGGGAATCTATGGCTACACCTTC.

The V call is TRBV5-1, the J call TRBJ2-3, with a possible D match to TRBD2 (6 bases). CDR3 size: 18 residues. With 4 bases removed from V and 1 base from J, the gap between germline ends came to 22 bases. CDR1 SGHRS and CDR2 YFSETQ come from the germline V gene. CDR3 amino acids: CASSPNGWRAGGTDTQYF. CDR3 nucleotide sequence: TGCGCCAGCAGCCCAAATGGTTGGAGGGCCGGGGGCACAGATACGCAGTATTTT.

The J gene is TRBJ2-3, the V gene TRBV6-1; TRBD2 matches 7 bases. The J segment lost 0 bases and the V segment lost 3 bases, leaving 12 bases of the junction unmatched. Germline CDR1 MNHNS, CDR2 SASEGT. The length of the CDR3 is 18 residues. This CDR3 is CASSDLYIRGSSTDTQYF. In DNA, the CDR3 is TGTGCCAGCAGTGATCTATACATCCGCGGGAGTAGCACAGATACGCAGTATTTT.

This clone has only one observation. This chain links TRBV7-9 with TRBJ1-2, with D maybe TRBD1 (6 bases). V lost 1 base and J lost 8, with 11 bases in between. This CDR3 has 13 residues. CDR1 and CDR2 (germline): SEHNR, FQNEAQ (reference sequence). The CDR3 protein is CASSLGQASGYTF. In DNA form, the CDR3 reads TGTGCCAGCAGCTTAGGACAGGCGAGCGGCTACACCTTC.

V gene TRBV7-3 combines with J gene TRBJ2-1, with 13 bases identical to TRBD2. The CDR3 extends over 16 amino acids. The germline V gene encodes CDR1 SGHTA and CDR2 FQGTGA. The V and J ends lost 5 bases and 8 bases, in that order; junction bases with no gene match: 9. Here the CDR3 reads CASSPGTSGIWDEQFF. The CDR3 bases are TGTGCCAGCAGCCCTGGGACTAGCGGGATATGGGATGAGCAGTTCTTC. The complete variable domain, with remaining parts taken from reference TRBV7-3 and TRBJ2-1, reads GAGVSQTPSNKVTEKGKYVELRCDPISGHTALYWYRQSLGQGPEFLIYFQGTGAADDSGLPNDRFFAVRPEGSVSTLKIQRTERGDSAVYLCASSPGTSGIWDEQFFGPGTRLTVL.

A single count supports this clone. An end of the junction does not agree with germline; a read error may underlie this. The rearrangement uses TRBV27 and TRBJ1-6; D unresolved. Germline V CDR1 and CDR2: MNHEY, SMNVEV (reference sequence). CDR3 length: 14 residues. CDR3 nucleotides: TGTGCCAGCACCCCCGGGGTAGGGAATTCGCCCCTCCACTTT. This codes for CASTPGVGNSPLHF.

CDR3 loop: CASSPRQVDGYTF. The CDR3 nucleotides read TGTGCCAGCTCACCCAGACAGGTCGACGGCTACACCTTC. The V and J genes are TRBV18 and TRBJ1-2, with D maybe TRBD1 (6 bases). Germline V gives CDR1 KGHSH, CDR2 LQKENI. The CDR3 totals 13 residues. V lost 3 bases to trimming and J lost 8 bases, with 13 bases between them.

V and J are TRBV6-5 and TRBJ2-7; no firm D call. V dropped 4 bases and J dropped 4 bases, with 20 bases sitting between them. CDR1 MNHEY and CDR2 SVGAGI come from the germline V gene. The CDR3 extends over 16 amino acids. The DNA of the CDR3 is TGTGCCAGCAGTTCCCGTCTAGGAATCCTCCCATACGAGCAGTACTTC. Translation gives CASSSRLGILPYEQYF.

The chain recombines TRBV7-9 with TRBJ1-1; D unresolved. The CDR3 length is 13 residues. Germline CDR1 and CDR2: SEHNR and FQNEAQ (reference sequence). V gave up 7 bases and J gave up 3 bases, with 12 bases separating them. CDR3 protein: CASTPTQDTEAFF. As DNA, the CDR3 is TGTGCCAGCACCCCCACGCAGGACACTGAAGCTTTCTTT. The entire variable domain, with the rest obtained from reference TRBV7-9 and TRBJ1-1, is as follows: DTGVSQNPRHKITKRGQNVTFRCDPISEHNRLYWYRQTLGQGPEFLTYFQNEAQLEKSRLLSDRFSAERPKGSFSTLEIQRTEQGDSAMYLCASTPTQDTEAFFGQGTRLTVV.

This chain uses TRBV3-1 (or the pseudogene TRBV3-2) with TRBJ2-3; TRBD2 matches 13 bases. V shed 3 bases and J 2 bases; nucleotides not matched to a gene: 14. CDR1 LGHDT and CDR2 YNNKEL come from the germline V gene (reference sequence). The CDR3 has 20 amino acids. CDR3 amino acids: CASSHKVGLAGHTVTDTQYF. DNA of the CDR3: TGTGCCAGCAGCCACAAGGTGGGACTAGCGGGACACACCGTCACAGATACGCAGTATTTT.

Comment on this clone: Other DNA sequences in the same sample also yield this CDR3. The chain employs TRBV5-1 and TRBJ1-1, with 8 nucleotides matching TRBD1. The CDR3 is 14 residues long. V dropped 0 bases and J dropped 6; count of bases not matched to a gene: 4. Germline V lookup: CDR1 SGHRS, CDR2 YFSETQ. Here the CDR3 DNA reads TGCGCCAGCAGCTTGGACGGACAGGGCTCTGAAGCTTTCTTT. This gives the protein CASSLDGQGSEAFF.

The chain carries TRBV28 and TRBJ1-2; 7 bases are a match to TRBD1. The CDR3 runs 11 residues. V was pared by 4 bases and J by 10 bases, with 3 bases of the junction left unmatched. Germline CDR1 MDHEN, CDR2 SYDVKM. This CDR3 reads CASSSQGIYTF. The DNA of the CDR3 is TGTGCCAGCAGTTCACAGGGGATCTACACCTTC.

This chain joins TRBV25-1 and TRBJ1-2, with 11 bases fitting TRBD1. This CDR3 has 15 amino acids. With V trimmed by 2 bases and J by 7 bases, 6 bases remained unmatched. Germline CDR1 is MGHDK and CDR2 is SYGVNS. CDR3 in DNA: TGTGCCAGCAGTGAACAGGGACAGGGGGGGGTTGGCTACACCTTC. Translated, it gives CASSEQGQGGVGYTF.

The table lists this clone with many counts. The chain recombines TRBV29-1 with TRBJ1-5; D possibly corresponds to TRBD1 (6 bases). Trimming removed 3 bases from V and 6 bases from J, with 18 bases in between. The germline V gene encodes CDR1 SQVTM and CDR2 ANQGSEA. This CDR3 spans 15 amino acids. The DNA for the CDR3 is TGCAGCGTTGAGGACAGCGGGGGTGCAGGTCAGCCCCAGCATTTT. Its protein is CSVEDSGGAGQPQHF.

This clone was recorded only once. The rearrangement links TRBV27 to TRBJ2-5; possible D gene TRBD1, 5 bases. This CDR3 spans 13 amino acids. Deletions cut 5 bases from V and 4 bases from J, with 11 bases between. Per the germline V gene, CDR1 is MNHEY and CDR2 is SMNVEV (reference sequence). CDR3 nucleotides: TGTGCCAGCAGTCAGTCTAGGGGAGAGACCCAGTACTTC. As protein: CASSQSRGETQYF.

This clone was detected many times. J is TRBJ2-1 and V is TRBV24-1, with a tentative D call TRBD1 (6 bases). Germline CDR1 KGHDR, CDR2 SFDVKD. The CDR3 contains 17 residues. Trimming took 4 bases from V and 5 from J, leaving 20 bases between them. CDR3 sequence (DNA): TGTGCCACCAGTGAACCCGACAGGCTAGCTGGGAACAATGAGCAGTTCTTC. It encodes CATSEPDRLAGNNEQFF.

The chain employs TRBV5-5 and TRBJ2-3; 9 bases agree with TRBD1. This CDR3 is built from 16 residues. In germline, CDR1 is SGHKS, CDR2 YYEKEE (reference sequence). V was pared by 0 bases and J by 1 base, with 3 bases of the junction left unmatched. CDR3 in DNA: TGTGCCAGCAGCTTGGGGACAGGGGAACGCACAGATACGCAGTATTTT. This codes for CASSLGTGERTDTQYF.

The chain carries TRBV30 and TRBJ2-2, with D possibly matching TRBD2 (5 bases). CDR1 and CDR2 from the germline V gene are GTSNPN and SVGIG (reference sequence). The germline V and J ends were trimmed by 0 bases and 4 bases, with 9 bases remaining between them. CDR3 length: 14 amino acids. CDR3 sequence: CAWSVVRGTGELFF. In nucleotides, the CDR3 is TGTGCCTGGAGTGTAGTCCGGGGCACCGGGGAGCTGTTTTTT.

DNA of the CDR3: TGTGCCAGCAGTCCCGTAGCGGGAGGCCCCACCGGGGAGCTGTTTTTT. As protein: CASSPVAGGPTGELFF. The genes are TRBV5-8 and TRBJ2-2; 10 nucleotides line up with TRBD2. J gave up 4 bases and V 5 bases, and 8 bases lay outside the gene matches. CDR3 size: 16 residues. The germline V gene has CDR1 SGHTS and CDR2 YDEGEE.

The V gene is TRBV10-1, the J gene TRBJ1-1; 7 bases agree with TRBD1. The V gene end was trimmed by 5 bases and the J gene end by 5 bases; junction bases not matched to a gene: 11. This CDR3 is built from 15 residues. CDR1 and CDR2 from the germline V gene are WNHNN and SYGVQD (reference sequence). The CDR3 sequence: CASSMDRWGRTEAFF. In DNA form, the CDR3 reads TGCGCCAGCAGTATGGACAGGTGGGGAAGGACTGAAGCTTTCTTT.

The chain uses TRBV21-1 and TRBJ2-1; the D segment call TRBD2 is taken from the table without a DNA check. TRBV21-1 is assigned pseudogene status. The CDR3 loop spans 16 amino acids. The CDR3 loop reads CASSIRKAGGYNEQFF. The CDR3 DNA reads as TGTGCCAGCAGCATCAGGAAGGCGGGAGGGTACAATGAGCAGTTCTTC.

The CDR3 here is CAWSLGPLEREKSDTQYF. The CDR3 bases are TGTGCCTGGAGTTTAGGACCCCTCGAGCGGGAGAAGTCAGATACGCAGTATTTT. V gene TRBV30 combines with J gene TRBJ2-3; 8 bases map to TRBD2. The germline V gene has CDR1 GTSNPN and CDR2 SVGIG (reference sequence). This CDR3 comprises 18 residues. With 2 bases clipped from V and 4 bases from J, the junction kept 17 bases outside the gene matches.